This is a list of T cell receptor beta chains from one sample in a study of Graves' ophthalmopathy and Graves' hyperthyroidism. TCRdb re-called the multiplex PCR reads through MiXCR, storing one row per CDR3 protein. The sample holds over 450,000 distinct CDR3 sequences; around 14% are singletons and the top ten take around 9.8%. The sequenced material came from blood. All receptors derive from a woman in her 30s with Graves' ophthalmopathy. CDR3s include the opening cysteine and the closing phenylalanine or tryptophan. A D gene is named only where the DNA matches it firmly. Not all rows give a size; the values are once, few, many and, for expanded clones, a class.

J gene: TRBJ2-7
clone size: many
D gene: NA
V gene: TRBV12-3/TRBV12-4
CDR3 protein: CASSLGGPYYEQYF
CDR3 DNA: TGTGCCAGCAGTTTGGGGGGGCCGTACTACGAGCAGTACTTC

J gene: TRBJ2-5
clone size: many
D gene: NA
V gene: TRBV20-1
CDR3 protein: CSAIDTGETQYF
CDR3 DNA: TGCAGTGCTATAGACACGGGAGAGACCCAGTACTTC

J gene: TRBJ2-7
clone size: many
D gene: NA
V gene: TRBV20-1
CDR3 protein: CSVRDQSGYEQYF
CDR3 DNA: TGCAGTGTCAGAGACCAGTCCGGTTACGAGCAGTACTTC

J gene: TRBJ1-5
clone size: many
D gene: NA
V gene: TRBV19
CDR3 protein: CASSIRQGNQPQHF
CDR3 DNA: TGTGCCAGTAGTATTAGACAGGGCAATCAGCCCCAGCATTTT

J gene: TRBJ1-5
clone size: NA
D gene: TRBD1
V gene: TRBV20-1
CDR3 protein: CSAPRQGAVNQPQHF
CDR3 DNA: TGCAGTGCCCCAAGACAGGGAGCGGTAAATCAGCCCCAGCATTTT

J gene: TRBJ1-1
clone size: many
D gene: TRBD1
V gene: TRBV10-3
CDR3 protein: CAISATGSDTEAFF
CDR3 DNA: TGTGCCATCAGTGCGACAGGGTCAGACACTGAAGCTTTCTTT

J gene: TRBJ1-2
clone size: many
D gene: NA
V gene: TRBV12-3/TRBV12-4
CDR3 protein: CASSRGSPLANYGYTF
CDR3 DNA: TGTGCCAGCTCCAGGGGTTCCCCTTTAGCTAACTATGGCTACACCTTC

J gene: TRBJ2-5
clone size: many
D gene: NA
V gene: TRBV15
CDR3 protein: CATSRDPSPETQYF
CDR3 DNA: TGTGCCACCAGCAGAGATCCCTCCCCGGAGACCCAGTACTTC

J gene: TRBJ2-2
clone size: few
D gene: NA
V gene: TRBV7-2
CDR3 protein: CASSLAPGGLTGELFF
CDR3 DNA: TGTGCCAGCAGCTTAGCGCCGGGCGGACTTACCGGGGAGCTGTTTTTT

J gene: TRBJ1-1
clone size: many
D gene: NA
V gene: TRBV5-1
CDR3 protein: CASSPQGNVNTEAFF
CDR3 DNA: TGCGCCAGCAGCCCGCAGGGGAACGTGAACACTGAAGCTTTCTTT

J gene: TRBJ1-2
clone size: many
D gene: NA
V gene: TRBV15
CDR3 protein: CATSSPEQVNYGYTF
CDR3 DNA: TGTGCCACCAGCAGTCCCGAACAGGTGAACTATGGCTACACCTTC

J gene: TRBJ2-2
clone size: many
D gene: NA
V gene: TRBV28
CDR3 protein: CASTKTGSGELFF
CDR3 DNA: TGTGCCAGCACCAAAACGGGGAGCGGGGAGCTGTTTTTT

J gene: TRBJ1-5
clone size: many
D gene: NA
V gene: TRBV19
CDR3 protein: CASNSQGGNQPQHF
CDR3 DNA: TGTGCCAGTAATTCCCAGGGAGGCAATCAGCCCCAGCATTTT

J gene: TRBJ1-6
clone size: few
D gene: NA
V gene: TRBV30
CDR3 protein: CAWGDGDNSPLHF
CDR3 DNA: TGTGCCTGGGGGGACGGAGATAATTCACCCCTCCACTTT

J gene: TRBJ1-6
clone size: NA
D gene: NA
V gene: TRBV28
CDR3 protein: CASSFGETNSPLHF
CDR3 DNA: TGTGCCAGCAGTTTCGGGGAGACGAATTCACCCCTCCACTTT

J gene: TRBJ2-2
clone size: many
D gene: TRBD1
V gene: TRBV11-3
CDR3 protein: CASSFGTGRVWELFF
CDR3 DNA: TGTGCCAGCAGCTTTGGGACAGGGAGAGTATGGGAGCTGTTTTTT

J gene: TRBJ1-2
clone size: many
D gene: TRBD1
V gene: TRBV29-1
CDR3 protein: CSVEGDRDDGYTF
CDR3 DNA: TGCAGCGTTGAAGGGGACAGGGATGATGGCTACACCTTC

J gene: TRBJ2-5
clone size: many
D gene: NA
V gene: TRBV20-1
CDR3 protein: CSASVFRETQYF
CDR3 DNA: TGCAGTGCTAGCGTTTTTCGGGAGACCCAGTACTTC

J gene: TRBJ2-7
clone size: many
D gene: TRBD2
V gene: TRBV24-1
CDR3 protein: CATSDGTRDEQYF
CDR3 DNA: TGTGCCACCAGTGATGGGACTAGAGACGAGCAGTACTTC

J gene: TRBJ2-7
clone size: few
D gene: TRBD1
V gene: TRBV6-2/TRBV6-3
CDR3 protein: CASTHPGQGAYEQYF
CDR3 DNA: TGTGCCAGCACCCACCCGGGACAGGGGGCCTACGAGCAGTACTTC

J gene: TRBJ1-1
clone size: many
D gene: NA
V gene: TRBV7-3
CDR3 protein: CASSATWNTEAFF
CDR3 DNA: TGTGCCAGCAGCGCCACATGGAACACTGAAGCTTTCTTT

J gene: TRBJ1-2
clone size: many
D gene: NA
V gene: TRBV9
CDR3 protein: CASSVATNYGYTF
CDR3 DNA: TGTGCCAGCAGCGTAGCGACGAACTATGGCTACACCTTC